A single sample gave rise to the 19 T cell receptor beta chains below, sequenced in a study of cytomegalovirus exposure and HLA in healthy donors (dated by TCRdb to between 2016 and 2019). Library preparation employed the immunoSEQ multiplex PCR assay. The multiplex PCR relied on a mix of 60 forward primers for TCR Vbeta segments and 13 reverse primers for TCR Jbeta segments. Held by TCRdb, this immuneACCESS table contains in-frame sequences only and omits some clones. Under half of the omission traces to an unresolved V gene where checked; the cause of the rest is unknown. This sample has under 140,000 clones in its table, and about 80% of those were observed once. The ten biggest clones cover over 10% of the sample. Sequenced input: PBMCs. The receptors were sampled from a man younger than 40 in good health and CMV-seropositive.

This chain connects TRBV7-3 to TRBJ2-7; D unclear. With 0 bases removed from V and 0 bases from J, the gap between germline ends came to 12 bases. This CDR3 spans 16 amino acids. From germline, CDR1 is SGHTA and CDR2 FQGTGA. The CDR3 region has the DNA TGTGCCAGCAGCTTAACAAGTCGGGTTCCCTCCTACGAGCAGTACTTC. Amino acids: CASSLTSRVPSYEQYF.

The genes are TRBV7-9 and TRBJ2-6; perhaps TRBD1 as D (6 bases). Per the germline V gene, CDR1 is SEHNR and CDR2 is FQNEAQ (reference sequence). Deletions cut 2 bases from V and 1 base from J, with 6 bases between. The CDR3 runs 15 residues. For the CDR3, the DNA is TGTGCCAGCAGCTTAACAGGGTCTGGGGCCAACGTCCTGACTTTC. It specifies CASSLTGSGANVLTF.

This sequence joins TRBV5-1 and TRBJ2-5, with no clear D. Trimming stripped 4 bases from V and 5 bases from J, with 12 bases between. CDR3 length: 13 amino acids. Germline values: CDR1 SGHRS, CDR2 YFSETQ. CDR3 region: CASSPLLQETQYF. The CDR3 DNA reads as TGCGCCAGCAGCCCCCTCTTGCAGGAGACCCAGTACTTC. Full variable domain (remainder filled in from reference TRBV5-1 and TRBJ2-5): KAGVTQTPRYLIKTRGQQVTLSCSPISGHRSVSWYQQTPGQGLQFLFEYFSETQRNKGNFPGRFSGRQFSNSRSEMNVSTLELGDSALYLCASSPLLQETQYFGPGTRLLVL.

The chain uses TRBV5-4 and TRBJ1-4; D gene unclear. Germline loops: CDR1 SGHNT, CDR2 YYREEE (reference sequence). Trimming shortened V by 2 bases and J by 2 bases, and 7 bases separated the two germline ends. The CDR3 is made up of 14 amino acids. The CDR3 reads CASSFSGTNEKLFF. The CDR3 bases are TGTGCCAGCAGCTTTTCGGGGACTAATGAAAAACTGTTTTTT.

The genes are TRBV2 and TRBJ1-4, with D possibly being TRBD1 (5 bases). The V end lost 6 bases, the J end lost 0 bases, and 8 bases lay between the germline ends. From germline, CDR1 is SNHLY and CDR2 FYNNEI. The CDR3 spans 14 residues. The CDR3 DNA follows: TGTGCCAGCAGGGACACCTCAACTAATGAAAAACTGTTTTTT. This sequence encodes CASRDTSTNEKLFF.

The V and J genes are TRBV7-2 and TRBJ1-2; unclear D gene. CDR1 and CDR2 from the germline V gene are SGHTA and FQGNSA. V was pared by 5 bases and J by 1 base, with 5 bases between. This CDR3 is 12 amino acids long. This chain's CDR3 is CASSMYNYGYTF. CDR3 sequence (DNA): TGTGCCAGCAGCATGTATAACTATGGCTACACCTTC.

The DNA for the CDR3 is TGCGCCAGCAGCCAAGTGGGGACAGGGGGTTCGAACACTGAAGCTTTCTTT. Amino acids: CASSQVGTGGSNTEAFF. This sequence joins TRBV4-1 and TRBJ1-1; TRBD1 aligns across 11 bases. The CDR3 runs 17 residues. V shed 1 base, J shed 1 base, and the junction held 5 bases outside the gene matches. Germline assignment: CDR1 MGHRA and CDR2 YSYEKL.

The rearrangement links TRBV9 to TRBJ1-4; 7 nucleotides match TRBD1. Germline CDR1 reads SGDLS; CDR2 reads YYNGEE. CDR3 length equals 15 residues. J gave up 6 bases and V 4 bases, and 9 bases lay outside the gene matches. CDR3 protein: CASSPKGDRYEKLFF. The CDR3 DNA is TGTGCCAGCAGCCCGAAAGGGGACAGATATGAAAAACTGTTTTTT.

The chain carries TRBV6-1 and TRBJ2-6, with a possible D match to TRBD1 (5 bases). The CDR3 is 17 amino acids. Germline assignment: CDR1 MNHNS and CDR2 SASEGT. The V end was cut by 2 bases, the J end by 0 bases, with 11 bases between. The CDR3 reads CASSEYTGGSGANVLTF. Here the CDR3 DNA reads TGTGCCAGCAGTGAATACACAGGTGGCTCTGGGGCCAACGTCCTGACTTTC.

This rearrangement joins TRBV15 to TRBJ1-6; D call uncertain. Trimming removed 8 bases at V and 9 bases at J, with 11 bases between. Germline V lookup: CDR1 LNHNV, CDR2 YYDKDF (reference sequence). This CDR3 spans 12 amino acids. The CDR3 sequence: CATAARGSPLHF. The CDR3 DNA sequence: TGTGCCACCGCGGCGCGAGGTTCACCCCTCCACTTT.

The chain has TRBV5-5 and TRBJ2-7; 13 bases fit TRBD2. Unmatched junction bases numbered 7, after V lost 4 bases and J lost 3 bases. CDR1 and CDR2 from the germline V gene are SGHKS and YYEKEE (reference sequence). The CDR3 is made up of 16 amino acids. CDR3 protein: CASSPFTSGGDYEQYF. The CDR3 region has the DNA TGTGCCAGCAGCCCCTTCACTAGCGGGGGGGACTACGAGCAGTACTTC.

J is TRBJ1-6 and V is TRBV5-6; D is perhaps TRBD1 (5 bases). The germline CDR1 and CDR2 sequences are SGHDT and YYEEEE. V lost 0 bases and J 6 bases, leaving 16 bases between the germline ends. The CDR3 is made up of 17 amino acids. For the CDR3, the DNA is TGTGCCAGCAGCTTGGGTTATGTGGGCCAGGGTAATTCACCCCTCCACTTT. It is translated as CASSLGYVGQGNSPLHF.

The chain links TRBV7-6 to TRBJ2-7, with 8 bases aligning to TRBD1. With V trimmed by 5 bases and J by 3 bases, 9 bases remained unmatched. This CDR3 is built from 15 residues. The V gene's germline CDR1 is SGHVS and CDR2 FNYEAQ. The CDR3 DNA reads TGTGCCAGCAGCCGAGCCGGGACAGGTAACTACGAGCAGTACTTC. Amino acid sequence: CASSRAGTGNYEQYF.

The J gene is TRBJ2-5, the V gene TRBV11-2, with D unresolved. The CDR3 runs to 15 residues. Germline loops: CDR1 SGHAT, CDR2 FQNNGV. V dropped 2 bases and J dropped 4 bases, with 14 bases sitting between them. The CDR3 coding sequence is TGTGCCAGCAGCTTAATGCGCCCCTCGGGAGAGACCCAGTACTTC. Encoded protein: CASSLMRPSGETQYF.

The chain joins TRBV7-2 to TRBJ1-2; no reliable D call. This CDR3 is built from 12 residues. Deletions cut 5 bases from V and 4 bases from J, with 8 bases between. Germline CDR1 reads SGHTA; CDR2 reads FQGNSA. The CDR3 region is CASSPDIYGYTF. CDR3 coding DNA: TGTGCCAGCAGCCCCGACATCTATGGCTACACCTTC.

The V gene is TRBV4-1, the J gene TRBJ2-1; possibly TRBD2 for D (7 bases). The V end lost 4 bases, the J end lost 7 bases, and 17 bases lay between the germline ends. Germline V gene sequence: CDR1 MGHRA, CDR2 YSYEKL. CDR3 length equals 15 residues. The CDR3 here is CASSPNAGGLNEQFF. The CDR3 DNA reads TGCGCCAGCAGCCCAAACGCCGGGGGGCTTAATGAGCAGTTCTTC.

This chain joins TRBV19 and TRBJ2-3; 7 bases fit TRBD2. V lost 1 base and J lost 5; bases outside the gene matches: 6. CDR3 size: 15 residues. Germline V lookup: CDR1 LNHDA, CDR2 SQIVND (reference sequence). CDR3 loop: CASSIAGTGGDTQYF. The CDR3 DNA reads as TGTGCCAGTAGTATAGCCGGGACGGGGGGAGATACGCAGTATTTT.

This clone occurred a few times. V gene TRBV14 combines with J gene TRBJ2-1; D unresolved. The CDR3 has 15 amino acids. Germline lookup yields CDR1 SGHDN and CDR2 FVKESK. Trimming took off 2 bases at V and 3 bases at J, with 11 bases between the two ends. CDR3 nucleotides: TGTGCCAGCAGCCAAACTACCTTAAACTACAATGAGCAGTTCTTC. Protein: CASSQTTLNYNEQFF. The full variable domain, with the rest looked up from reference TRBV14 and TRBJ2-1, is EAGVTQFPSHSVIEKGQTVTLRCDPISGHDNLYWYRRVMGKEIKFLLHFVKESKQDESGMPNNRFLAERTGGTYSTLKVQPAELEDSGVYFCASSQTTLNYNEQFFGPGTRLTVL.

For the CDR3, the DNA is TGCGCCAGCAGCTGGGGCAGCGGGGACTTGAGGGAGCAGTACTTC. It yields the protein CASSWGSGDLREQYF. The gene calls are TRBV5-1 and TRBJ2-7; TRBD2 matches 7 bases. This CDR3 contains 15 residues. The ends lost 3 bases at V and 7 bases at J; junction bases unmatched: 13. CDR1 is SGHRS and CDR2 is YFSETQ in the germline V gene. Full variable domain (outside the CDR3, taken from reference TRBV5-1 and TRBJ2-7): KAGVTQTPRYLIKTRGQQVTLSCSPISGHRSVSWYQQTPGQGLQFLFEYFSETQRNKGNFPGRFSGRQFSNSRSEMNVSTLELGDSALYLCASSWGSGDLREQYFGPGTRLTVT.